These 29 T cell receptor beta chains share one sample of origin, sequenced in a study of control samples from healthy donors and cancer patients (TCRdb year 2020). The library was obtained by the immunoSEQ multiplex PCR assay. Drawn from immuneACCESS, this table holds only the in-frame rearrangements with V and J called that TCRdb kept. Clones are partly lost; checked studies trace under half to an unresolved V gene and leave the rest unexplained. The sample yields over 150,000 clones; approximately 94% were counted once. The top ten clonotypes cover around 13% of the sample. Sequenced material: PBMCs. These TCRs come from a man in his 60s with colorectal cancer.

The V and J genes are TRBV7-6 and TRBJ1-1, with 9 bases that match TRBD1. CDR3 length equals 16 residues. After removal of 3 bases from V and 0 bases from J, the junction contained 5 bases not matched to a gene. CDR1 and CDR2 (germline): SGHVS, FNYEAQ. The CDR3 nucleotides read TGTGCCAGCAGCTTCGGGACAGGGTCCTTGAACACTGAAGCTTTCTTT. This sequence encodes CASSFGTGSLNTEAFF.

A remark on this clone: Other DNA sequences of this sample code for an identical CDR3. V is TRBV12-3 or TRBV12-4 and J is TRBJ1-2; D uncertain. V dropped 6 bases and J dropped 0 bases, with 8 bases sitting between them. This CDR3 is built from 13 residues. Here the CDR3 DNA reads TGTGCCAGCAGCCCCCAGGCTAACTATGGCTACACCTTC. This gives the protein CASSPQANYGYTF.

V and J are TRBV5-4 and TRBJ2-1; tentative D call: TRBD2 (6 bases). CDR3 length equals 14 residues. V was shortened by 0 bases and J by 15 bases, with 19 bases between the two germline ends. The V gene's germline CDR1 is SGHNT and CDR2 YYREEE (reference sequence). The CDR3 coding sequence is TGTGCCAGCAGCTTGGCGTTAGCGGCCAGAGGACGGTTCTTC. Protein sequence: CASSLALAARGRFF.

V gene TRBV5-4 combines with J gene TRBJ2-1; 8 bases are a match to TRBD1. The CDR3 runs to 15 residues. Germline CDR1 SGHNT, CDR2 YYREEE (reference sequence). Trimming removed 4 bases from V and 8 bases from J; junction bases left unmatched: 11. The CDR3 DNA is TGTGCCAGCAGCGGTGGACAGGGCCCTAAAGATGAGCAGTTCTTC. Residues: CASSGGQGPKDEQFF.

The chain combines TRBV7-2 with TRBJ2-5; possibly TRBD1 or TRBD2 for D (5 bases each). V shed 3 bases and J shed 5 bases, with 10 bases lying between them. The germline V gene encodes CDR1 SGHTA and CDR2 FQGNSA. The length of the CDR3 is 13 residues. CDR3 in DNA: TGTGCCAGCAGCTTCCGCAGGGAGGAGACCCAGTACTTC. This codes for CASSFRREETQYF.

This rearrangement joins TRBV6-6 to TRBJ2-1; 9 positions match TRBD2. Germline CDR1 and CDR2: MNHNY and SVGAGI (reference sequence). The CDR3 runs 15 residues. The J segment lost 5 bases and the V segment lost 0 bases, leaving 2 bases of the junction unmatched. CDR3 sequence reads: CASSYSRGGDNEQFF. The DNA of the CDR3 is TGTGCCAGCAGTTACTCGCGGGGGGGAGACAATGAGCAGTTCTTC.

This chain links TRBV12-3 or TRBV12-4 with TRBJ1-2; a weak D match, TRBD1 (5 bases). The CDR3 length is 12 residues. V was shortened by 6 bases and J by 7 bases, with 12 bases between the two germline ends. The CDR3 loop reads CASRRGMSGYTF. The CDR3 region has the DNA TGTGCCAGCAGGAGGGGTATGAGTGGCTACACCTTC.

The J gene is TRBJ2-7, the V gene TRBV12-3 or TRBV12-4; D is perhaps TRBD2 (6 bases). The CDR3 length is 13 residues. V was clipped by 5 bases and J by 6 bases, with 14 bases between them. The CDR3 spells CASSPRLVGEQYF. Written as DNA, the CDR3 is TGTGCCAGCAGTCCTAGACTAGTTGGCGAGCAGTACTTC.

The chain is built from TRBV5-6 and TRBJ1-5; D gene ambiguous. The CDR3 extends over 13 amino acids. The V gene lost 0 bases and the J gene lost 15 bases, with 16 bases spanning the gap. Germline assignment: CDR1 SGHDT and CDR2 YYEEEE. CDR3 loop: CASSLAAADGRHF. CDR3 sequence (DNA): TGTGCCAGCAGCTTGGCCGCCGCTGACGGTCGGCATTTT.

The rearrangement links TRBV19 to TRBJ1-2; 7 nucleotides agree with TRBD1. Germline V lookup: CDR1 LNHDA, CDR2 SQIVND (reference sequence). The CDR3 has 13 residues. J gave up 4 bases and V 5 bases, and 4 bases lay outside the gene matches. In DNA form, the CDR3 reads TGTGCCAGTAGTCGACAGGGTGTCTATGGCTACACCTTC. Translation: CASSRQGVYGYTF. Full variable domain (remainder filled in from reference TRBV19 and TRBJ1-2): DGGITQSPKYLFRKEGQNVTLSCEQNLNHDAMYWYRQDPGQGLRLIYYSQIVNDFQKGDIAEGYSVSREKKESFPLTVTSAQKNPTAFYLCASSRQGVYGYTFGSGTRLTVV.

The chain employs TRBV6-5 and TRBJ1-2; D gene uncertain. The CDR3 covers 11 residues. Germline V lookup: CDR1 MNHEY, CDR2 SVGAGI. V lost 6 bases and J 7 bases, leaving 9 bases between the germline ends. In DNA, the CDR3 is TGTGCCAGCAGCCTGGACGGTGGCTACACCTTC. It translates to CASSLDGGYTF.

The CDR3: CASSLGGPAQYF. As DNA, the CDR3 is TGTGCCAGCAGCCTGGGAGGTCCTGCGCAGTATTTT. This chain uses TRBV11-2 with TRBJ2-3, with D perhaps matching TRBD2 (6 bases). The CDR3 has 12 residues. V lost 5 bases and J lost 10, with 13 bases in between. Germline V CDR1 and CDR2: SGHAT, FQNNGV.

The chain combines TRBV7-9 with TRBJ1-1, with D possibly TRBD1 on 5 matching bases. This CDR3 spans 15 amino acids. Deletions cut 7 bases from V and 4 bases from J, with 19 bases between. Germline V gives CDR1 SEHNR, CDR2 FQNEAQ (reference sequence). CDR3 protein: CASILDTSPLTEAFF. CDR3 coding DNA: TGTGCCAGCATCCTGGACACTTCTCCCCTCACTGAAGCTTTCTTT.

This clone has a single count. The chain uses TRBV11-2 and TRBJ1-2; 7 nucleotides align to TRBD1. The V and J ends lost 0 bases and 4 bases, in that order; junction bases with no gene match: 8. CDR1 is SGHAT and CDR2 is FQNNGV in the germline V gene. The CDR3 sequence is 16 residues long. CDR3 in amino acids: CASSLDRGGKLYGYTF. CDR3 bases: TGTGCCAGCAGCTTAGATCGAGGGGGCAAACTCTATGGCTACACCTTC.

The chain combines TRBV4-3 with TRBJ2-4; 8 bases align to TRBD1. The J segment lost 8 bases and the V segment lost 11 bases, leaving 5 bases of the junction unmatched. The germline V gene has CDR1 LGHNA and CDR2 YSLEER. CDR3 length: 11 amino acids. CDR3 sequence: CAGGQGDIQYF. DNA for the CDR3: TGCGCCGGTGGACAGGGTGACATTCAGTACTTC.

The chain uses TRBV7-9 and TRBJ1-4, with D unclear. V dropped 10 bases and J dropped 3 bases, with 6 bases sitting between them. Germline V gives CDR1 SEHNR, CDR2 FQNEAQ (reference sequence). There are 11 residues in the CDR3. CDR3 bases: TGTGCCATTTGGTCTAATGAAAAACTGTTTTTT. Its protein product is CAIWSNEKLFF.

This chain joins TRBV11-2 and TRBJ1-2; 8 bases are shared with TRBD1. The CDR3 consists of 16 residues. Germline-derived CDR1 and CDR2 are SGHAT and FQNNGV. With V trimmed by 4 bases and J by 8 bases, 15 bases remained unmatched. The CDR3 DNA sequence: TGTGCCAGCAGCTCCGGACAGGGAGCGGCCGCGGGGGGCTACACCTTC. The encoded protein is CASSSGQGAAAGGYTF.

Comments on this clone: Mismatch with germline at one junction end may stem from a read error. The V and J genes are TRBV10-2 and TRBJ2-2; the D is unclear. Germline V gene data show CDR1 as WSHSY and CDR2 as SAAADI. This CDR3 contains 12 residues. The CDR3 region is CASGENTGELFF. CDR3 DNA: TGCGCCAGCGGTGAGAACACCGGGGAGCTGTTTTTT.

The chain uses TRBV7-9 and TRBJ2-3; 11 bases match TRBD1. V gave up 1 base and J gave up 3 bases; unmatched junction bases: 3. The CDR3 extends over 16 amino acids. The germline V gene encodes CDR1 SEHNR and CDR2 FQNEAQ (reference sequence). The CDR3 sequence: CASSLGDRGITDTQYF. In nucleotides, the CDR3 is TGTGCCAGCAGCTTAGGGGACAGGGGGATTACAGATACGCAGTATTTT.

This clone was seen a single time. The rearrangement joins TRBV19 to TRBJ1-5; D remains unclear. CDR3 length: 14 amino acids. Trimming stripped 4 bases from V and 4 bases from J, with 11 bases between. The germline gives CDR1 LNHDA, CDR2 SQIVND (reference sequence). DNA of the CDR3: TGTGCCAGTAGTAATGCAGGCTCAAATCAGCCCCAGCATTTT. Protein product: CASSNAGSNQPQHF.

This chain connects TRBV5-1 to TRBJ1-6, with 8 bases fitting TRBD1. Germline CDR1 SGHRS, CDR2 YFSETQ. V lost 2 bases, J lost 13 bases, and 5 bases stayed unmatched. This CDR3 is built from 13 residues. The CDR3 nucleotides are TGCGCCAGCAGCTTCAGGGGGCAGGAGCCCCTCCACTTT. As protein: CASSFRGQEPLHF.

The CDR3 protein is CASSEFPIGTGGGSTEAFF. The CDR3 nucleotides read TGTGCCAGCAGTGAATTCCCGATCGGGACAGGGGGCGGGAGCACTGAAGCTTTCTTT. The rearrangement joins TRBV6-1 to TRBJ1-1; TRBD1 matches at 12 bases. Germline CDR1 is MNHNS and CDR2 is SASEGT. The CDR3 totals 19 residues. The ends lost 2 bases at V and 4 bases at J; junction bases unmatched: 14.

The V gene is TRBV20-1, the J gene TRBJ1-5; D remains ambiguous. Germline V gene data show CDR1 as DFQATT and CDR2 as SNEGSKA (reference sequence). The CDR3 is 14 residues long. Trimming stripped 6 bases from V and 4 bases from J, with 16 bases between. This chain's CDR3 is CSASRPGGNQPQHF. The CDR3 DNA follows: TGCAGTGCCAGTCGGCCAGGAGGAAATCAGCCCCAGCATTTT.

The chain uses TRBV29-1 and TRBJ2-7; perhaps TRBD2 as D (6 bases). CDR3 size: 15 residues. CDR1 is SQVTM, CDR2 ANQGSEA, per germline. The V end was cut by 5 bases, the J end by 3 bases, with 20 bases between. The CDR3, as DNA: TGCAGCGTTACCCCTTGGGACGGAGGGGACTACGAGCAGTACTTC. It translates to CSVTPWDGGDYEQYF.

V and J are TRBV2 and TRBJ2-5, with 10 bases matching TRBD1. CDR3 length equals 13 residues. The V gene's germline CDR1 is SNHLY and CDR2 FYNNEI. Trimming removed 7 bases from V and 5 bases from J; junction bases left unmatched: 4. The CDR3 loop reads CASKGQGWETQYF. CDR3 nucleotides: TGTGCCAGCAAGGGACAGGGGTGGGAGACCCAGTACTTC.

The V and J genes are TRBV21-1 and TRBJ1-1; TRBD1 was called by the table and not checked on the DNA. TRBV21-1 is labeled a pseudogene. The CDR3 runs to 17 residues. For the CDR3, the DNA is TGTGCCAGCAGCAATCCCCACAGAGACAACATGAACACTGAAGCTTTCTTT. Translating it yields CASSNPHRDNMNTEAFF.

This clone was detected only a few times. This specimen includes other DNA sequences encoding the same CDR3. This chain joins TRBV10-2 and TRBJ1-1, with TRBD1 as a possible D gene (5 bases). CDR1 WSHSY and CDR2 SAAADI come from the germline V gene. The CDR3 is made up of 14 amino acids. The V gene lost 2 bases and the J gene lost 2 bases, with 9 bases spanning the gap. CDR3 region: CASSEGQGNTEAFF. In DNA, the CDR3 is TGCGCCAGCAGTGAGGGGCAGGGAAACACTGAAGCTTTCTTT.

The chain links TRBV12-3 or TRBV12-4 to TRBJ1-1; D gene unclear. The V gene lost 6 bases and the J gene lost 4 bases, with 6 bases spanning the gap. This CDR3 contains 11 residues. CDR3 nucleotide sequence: TGTGCCAGCAGATGGGGCACTGAAGCTTTCTTT. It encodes CASRWGTEAFF.

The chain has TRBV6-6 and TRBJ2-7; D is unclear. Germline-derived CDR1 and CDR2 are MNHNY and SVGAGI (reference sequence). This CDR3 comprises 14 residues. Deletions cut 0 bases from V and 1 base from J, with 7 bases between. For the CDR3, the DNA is TGTGCCAGCAGTTACTCGTCCAGTTCCTACGAGCAGTACTTC. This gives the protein CASSYSSSSYEQYF.